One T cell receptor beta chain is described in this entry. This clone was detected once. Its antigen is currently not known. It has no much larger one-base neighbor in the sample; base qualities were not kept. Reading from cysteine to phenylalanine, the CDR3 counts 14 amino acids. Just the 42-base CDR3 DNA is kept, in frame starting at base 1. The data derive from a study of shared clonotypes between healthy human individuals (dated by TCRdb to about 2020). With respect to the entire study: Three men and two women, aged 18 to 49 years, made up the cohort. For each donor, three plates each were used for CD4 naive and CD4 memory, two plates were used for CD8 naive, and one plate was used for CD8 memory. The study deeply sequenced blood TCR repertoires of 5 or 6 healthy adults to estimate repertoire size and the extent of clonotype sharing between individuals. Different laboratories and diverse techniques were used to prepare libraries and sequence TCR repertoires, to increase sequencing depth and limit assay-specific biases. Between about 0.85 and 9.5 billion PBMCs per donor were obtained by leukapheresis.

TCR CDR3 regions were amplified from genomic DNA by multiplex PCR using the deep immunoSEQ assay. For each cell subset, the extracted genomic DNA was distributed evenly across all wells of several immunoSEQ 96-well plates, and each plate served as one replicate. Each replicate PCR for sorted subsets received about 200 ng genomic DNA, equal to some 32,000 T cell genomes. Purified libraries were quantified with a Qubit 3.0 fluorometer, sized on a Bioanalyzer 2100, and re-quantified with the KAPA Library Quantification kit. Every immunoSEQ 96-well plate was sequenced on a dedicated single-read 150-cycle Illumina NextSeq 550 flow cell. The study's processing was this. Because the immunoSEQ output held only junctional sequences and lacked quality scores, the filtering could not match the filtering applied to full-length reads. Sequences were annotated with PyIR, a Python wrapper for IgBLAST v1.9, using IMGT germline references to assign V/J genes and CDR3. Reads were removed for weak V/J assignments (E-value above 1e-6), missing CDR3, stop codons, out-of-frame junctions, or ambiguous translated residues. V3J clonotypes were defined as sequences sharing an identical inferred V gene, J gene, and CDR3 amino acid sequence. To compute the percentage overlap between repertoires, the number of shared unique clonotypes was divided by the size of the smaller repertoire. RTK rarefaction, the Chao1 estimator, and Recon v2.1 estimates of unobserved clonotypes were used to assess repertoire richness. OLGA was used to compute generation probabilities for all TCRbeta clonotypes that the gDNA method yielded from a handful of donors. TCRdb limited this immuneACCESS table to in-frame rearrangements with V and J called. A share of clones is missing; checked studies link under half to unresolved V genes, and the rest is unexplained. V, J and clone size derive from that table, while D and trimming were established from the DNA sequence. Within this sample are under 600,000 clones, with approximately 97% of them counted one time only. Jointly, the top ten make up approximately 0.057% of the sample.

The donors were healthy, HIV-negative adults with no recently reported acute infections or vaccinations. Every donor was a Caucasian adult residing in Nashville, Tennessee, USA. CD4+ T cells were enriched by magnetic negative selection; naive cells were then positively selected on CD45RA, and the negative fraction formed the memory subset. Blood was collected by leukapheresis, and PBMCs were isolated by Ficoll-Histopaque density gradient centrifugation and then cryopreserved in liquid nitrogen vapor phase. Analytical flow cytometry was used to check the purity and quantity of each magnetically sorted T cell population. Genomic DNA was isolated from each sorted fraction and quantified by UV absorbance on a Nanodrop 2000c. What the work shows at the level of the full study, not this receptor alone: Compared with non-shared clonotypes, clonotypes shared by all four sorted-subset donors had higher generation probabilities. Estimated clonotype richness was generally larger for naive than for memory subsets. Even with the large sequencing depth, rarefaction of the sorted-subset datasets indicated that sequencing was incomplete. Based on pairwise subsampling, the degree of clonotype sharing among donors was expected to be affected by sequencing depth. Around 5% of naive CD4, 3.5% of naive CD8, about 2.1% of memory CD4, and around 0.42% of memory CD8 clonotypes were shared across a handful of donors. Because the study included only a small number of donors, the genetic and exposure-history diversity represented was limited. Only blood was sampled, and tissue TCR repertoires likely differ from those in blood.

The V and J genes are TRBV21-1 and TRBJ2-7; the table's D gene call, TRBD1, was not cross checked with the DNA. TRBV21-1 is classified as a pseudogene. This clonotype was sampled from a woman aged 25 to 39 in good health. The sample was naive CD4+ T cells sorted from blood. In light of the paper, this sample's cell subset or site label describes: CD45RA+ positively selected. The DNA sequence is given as TGTGCCAGCAGCAAAGGGGCCAACTCCTACGAGCAGTACTTC. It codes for CASSKGANSYEQYF.